This TCR beta chain was sequenced for a study of blood T cell repertoires in COVID-19. This CDR3 comprises 14 residues. The germline V gene has CDR1 MNHEY and CDR2 SVGAGI. Between the trimmed V and J ends, which lost 2 bases and 1 base, there was a span of 8 bases. Original data processing: Cell counts per sample came from amplifying reference gene primers. Sequencing was performed with immunoSEQ multiplex PCR; in TCRdb, only in-frame clones are kept and a portion is missing. D and trimming were read from the DNA, whereas the V and J calls and clone size are those reported in that table. The table lists fewer than 250,000 clones, under 80% of them singletons. This clone was found once.

The chain recombines TRBV6-5 with TRBJ1-1, with no clear D. Sequenced sample: peripheral blood. This receptor was obtained from a woman aged 50 to 60 with acute or convalescent COVID-19. The CDR3 region has the DNA TGTGCCAGCAGTTACGCGGGGAGGAACACTGAAGCTTTCTTT. Protein sequence: CASSYAGRNTEAFF.